This passage covers 30 T cell receptor beta chains from one sample sequenced in a study of CD8+ T cells in alopecia areata. Following RNA extraction, reverse transcription yielded cDNA that acted as the sequencing template. TCRdb's table, derived via immunoSEQ multiplex PCR, lists solely in-frame clones and lacks some. Of about 120,000 clones detected, around 45% appear once; the ten largest clones hold about 10%. The specimen was NKG2D-low CD8+ T cells sorted from blood. The receptors come from a human donor with alopecia areata.

This clone was picked up one time. V gene TRBV30 combines with J gene TRBJ1-1; no clear D. V was cut by 4 bases and J by 7 bases, with 16 bases left in between. The CDR3 spans 13 residues. Germline values: CDR1 GTSNPN, CDR2 SVGIG (reference sequence). Written as DNA, the CDR3 is TGTGCCTGGAATCCAGGTACGATGGATGAAGCTTTCTTT. Amino acids: CAWNPGTMDEAFF.

This clone showed up just a few times. This chain joins TRBV29-1 and TRBJ2-3; a weak D match, TRBD2 (5 bases). Looked up from germline, CDR1 is SQVTM and CDR2 is ANQGSEA. CDR3 length equals 13 residues. The V gene lost 4 bases and the J gene lost 6 bases, with 14 bases spanning the gap. In nucleotides, the CDR3 is TGCAGCGTTGTTACCTGGACGGGGGATACGCAGTATTTT. Its protein product is CSVVTWTGDTQYF.

The chain recombines TRBV20-1 with TRBJ2-1; D is uncertain. Trimming pared 6 bases from V and 7 bases from J, leaving 7 bases between. This CDR3 has 10 residues. Germline values: CDR1 DFQATT, CDR2 SNEGSKA (reference sequence). The CDR3 loop reads CSAWANEQFF. DNA for the CDR3: TGCAGTGCATGGGCGAATGAGCAGTTCTTC.

V usage is TRBV5-6 and J usage is TRBJ2-1; D ambiguous. V shed 5 bases and J shed 5 bases, with 8 bases lying between them. Germline V CDR1 and CDR2: SGHDT, YYEEEE. CDR3 size: 12 residues. The CDR3 DNA sequence: TGTGCCAGCAGTTTACTTGACAATGAGCAGTTCTTC. Its protein product is CASSLLDNEQFF.

This sequence joins TRBV30 and TRBJ1-2, with 11 bases that match TRBD1. The V and J ends lost 3 bases and 6 bases, in that order; junction bases with no gene match: 9. The CDR3 runs to 15 residues. Per germline, CDR1 GTSNPN and CDR2 SVGIG (reference sequence). CDR3 in amino acids: CAWRDYGQGADGYTF. For the CDR3, the DNA is TGTGCCTGGAGAGACTATGGACAGGGGGCGGATGGCTACACCTTC.

The V call is TRBV6-1, the J call TRBJ2-1, with D unclear. The CDR3 covers 14 residues. CDR1 and CDR2 from the germline V gene are MNHNS and SASEGT. V lost 7 bases and J 6 bases, leaving 16 bases between the germline ends. The CDR3 DNA is TGTGCCAGCACCGCCAGGAACAGAGGCAATGAGCAGTTCTTC. This encodes CASTARNRGNEQFF.

This chain joins TRBV29-1 and TRBJ1-2, with 8 bases that match TRBD1. The germline V gene encodes CDR1 SQVTM and CDR2 ANQGSEA. The CDR3 loop spans 12 amino acids. The J segment lost 8 bases and the V segment lost 4 bases, leaving 6 bases of the junction unmatched. The CDR3 reads CSVGQGSLGYTF. CDR3 DNA: TGCAGCGTTGGACAGGGGTCGTTAGGCTACACCTTC. Supplemented by reference TRBV29-1 and TRBJ1-2, the full variable domain reads SAVISQKPSRDICQRGTSLTIQCQVDSQVTMMFWYRQQPGQSLTLIATANQGSEATYESGFVIDKFPISRPNLTFSTLTVSNMSPEDSSIYLCSVGQGSLGYTFGSGTRLTVV.

This clone occurred a few times. The chain carries TRBV27 and TRBJ2-7; 9 bases fit TRBD1. The CDR3 is 15 amino acids. Unmatched junction bases numbered 12, after V lost 5 bases and J lost 7 bases. Germline CDR1 is MNHEY and CDR2 is SMNVEV (reference sequence). CDR3 amino acids: CASSHIGTGSWEQYF. The CDR3 coding sequence is TGTGCCAGCAGTCATATAGGGACAGGGTCGTGGGAGCAGTACTTC.

This clone was detected ten times or more. The chain recombines TRBV2 with TRBJ2-7; D perhaps matches TRBD1 (5 bases). The length of the CDR3 is 13 residues. The V end lost 6 bases, the J end lost 6 bases, and 15 bases lay between the germline ends. The V gene's germline CDR1 is SNHLY and CDR2 FYNNEI. CDR3 nucleotides: TGTGCCAGCAGGGCAACGACAGATCTCGAGCAGTACTTC. Protein sequence: CASRATTDLEQYF.

This clone was picked up a small number of times. The chain is built from TRBV29-1 and TRBJ2-7; TRBD2 is a possible D gene (6 bases). This CDR3 has 15 amino acids. Per the germline V gene, CDR1 is SQVTM and CDR2 is ANQGSEA. V was clipped by 5 bases and J by 3 bases, with 20 bases between them. The CDR3 here is CSVYLARIGGYEQYF. The CDR3 nucleotides are TGCAGCGTTTACCTTGCCAGGATCGGGGGCTACGAGCAGTACTTC.

This chain joins TRBV29-1 and TRBJ1-2; D gene unclear. V dropped 4 bases and J dropped 2 bases, with 8 bases sitting between them. There are 12 residues in the CDR3. Germline V gene sequence: CDR1 SQVTM, CDR2 ANQGSEA. CDR3 protein: CSVGSDNYGYTF. The CDR3 nucleotides are TGCAGCGTTGGGTCTGACAACTATGGCTACACCTTC.

This chain uses TRBV23-1 with TRBJ1-2; TRBD1 matches at 7 bases. TRBV23-1 is an open reading frame, and its role is uncertain. The CDR3 has 14 amino acids. Trimming removed 2 bases from V and 6 bases from J; junction bases left unmatched: 6. The CDR3 DNA follows: TGCGCCAGCAGTCAAACAACAGGGGAGGATGGCTACACCTTC. Its protein product is CASSQTTGEDGYTF.

The J gene is TRBJ2-5, the V gene TRBV7-2; TRBD2 might be the D (5 bases). CDR1 SGHTA and CDR2 FQGNSA come from the germline V gene. The length of the CDR3 is 14 residues. Trimming removed 7 bases at V and 2 bases at J, with 14 bases between. CDR3 residues: CASTQPGTQETQYF. CDR3 sequence (DNA): TGTGCCAGCACCCAACCGGGAACACAAGAGACCCAGTACTTC.

This clone was detected only a few times. The rearrangement joins TRBV10-3 to TRBJ2-1; the D is unclear. Germline V gives CDR1 ENHRY, CDR2 SYGVKD. Trimming cost V 8 bases and J 0 bases, with 8 bases left between them. CDR3 size: 13 residues. The CDR3 DNA reads TGTGCCATCGCCGCTAGCTCCTACAATGAGCAGTTCTTC. Amino acid sequence: CAIAASSYNEQFF.

This chain's CDR3 is CSVEDPWGKGYTF. CDR3 in DNA: TGCAGCGTTGAAGACCCTTGGGGCAAGGGCTACACCTTC. The chain joins TRBV29-1 to TRBJ1-2; possible D gene TRBD1, 5 bases. The V end lost 0 bases, the J end lost 8 bases, and 13 bases lay between the germline ends. There are 13 residues in the CDR3. Germline V gene data show CDR1 as SQVTM and CDR2 as ANQGSEA.

This clone has only a few counts. This sample also contains other DNA sequences that code for the same CDR3. The V and J genes are TRBV29-1 and TRBJ2-7, with 7 bases lining up with TRBD2. V was pared by 1 base and J by 4 bases, with 7 bases of the junction left unmatched. The CDR3 consists of 14 residues. Germline CDR1 SQVTM, CDR2 ANQGSEA. The CDR3 is CSVEGLAGEYEQYF. The DNA for the CDR3 is TGCAGCGTTGAAGGACTGGCGGGAGAATACGAGCAGTACTTC.

This clone came up once. This chain joins TRBV15 and TRBJ2-1; no clear D gene. Trimming stripped 1 base from V and 4 bases from J, with 11 bases between. The CDR3 sequence is 15 residues long. Per germline, CDR1 LNHNV and CDR2 YYDKDF (reference sequence). CDR3 bases: TGTGCCACCAGCAGAGTGGAGCTGGGGTACAATGAGCAGTTCTTC. Its translation: CATSRVELGYNEQFF.

This clone was found a few times. DNA of the CDR3: TGTGCCAGCAGCGTAGATGGCGTCCTAGAGACCCAGTACTTC. The encoded protein is CASSVDGVLETQYF. V gene TRBV9 combines with J gene TRBJ2-5; D unclear. This CDR3 has 14 residues. The germline V gene has CDR1 SGDLS and CDR2 YYNGEE. V lost 0 bases and J lost 4, with 10 bases in between.

The chain joins TRBV27 to TRBJ1-5, with D perhaps matching TRBD1 (6 bases). Per the germline V gene, CDR1 is MNHEY and CDR2 is SMNVEV (reference sequence). The CDR3 is made up of 15 amino acids. Trimming removed 5 bases from V and 3 bases from J, with 14 bases in between. CDR3 loop: CASSLVTGSNQPQHF. The CDR3 nucleotides read TGTGCCAGCAGTCTCGTAACAGGGTCCAATCAGCCCCAGCATTTT.

The chain employs TRBV9 and TRBJ1-2; TRBD1 is a possible D gene (5 bases). The CDR3 sequence is 14 residues long. Germline lookup yields CDR1 SGDLS and CDR2 YYNGEE. Trimming took off 2 bases at V and 4 bases at J, with 12 bases between the two ends. CDR3 in amino acids: CASSVDLGGYGYTF. The CDR3 coding sequence is TGTGCCAGCAGCGTGGATCTGGGGGGCTATGGCTACACCTTC.

V is TRBV27 and J is TRBJ2-5; D perhaps matches TRBD1 (6 bases). Per germline, CDR1 MNHEY and CDR2 SMNVEV (reference sequence). V lost 6 bases, J lost 12 bases, and 14 bases lay in between. This CDR3 spans 11 amino acids. CDR3 bases: TGTGCCAGCAGCTCCCCCGAGGGGGAGTACTTC. Encoded protein: CASSSPEGEYF.

V gene TRBV28 combines with J gene TRBJ1-5, with 8 bases matching TRBD1. The V gene's germline CDR1 is MDHEN and CDR2 SYDVKM. The CDR3 length is 14 residues. After removal of 3 bases from V and 8 bases from J, the junction contained 6 bases not matched to a gene. The chain's CDR3 is CASSFAGGREPQHF. CDR3 DNA sequence: TGTGCCAGCAGTTTTGCAGGGGGCAGGGAGCCCCAGCATTTT.

J is TRBJ2-7 and V is TRBV2; D is uncertain. The CDR3 contains 14 residues. The V gene's germline CDR1 is SNHLY and CDR2 FYNNEI. Trimming shortened V by 11 bases and J by 7 bases, and 24 bases separated the two germline ends. The CDR3 coding sequence is TGTGCCTGTCCCCCGCACCCGGCCGCTGTAGAGCAGTACTTC. Protein sequence: CACPPHPAAVEQYF.

The chain carries TRBV14 and TRBJ2-1; D is ambiguous. CDR3 size: 14 residues. From germline, CDR1 is SGHDN and CDR2 FVKESK. V was shortened by 3 bases and J by 7 bases, with 13 bases between the two germline ends. In DNA, the CDR3 is TGTGCCAGCAGCCACGGACCCCAGGAGAATGAGCAGTTCTTC. Translation: CASSHGPQENEQFF.

The chain has TRBV10-3 and TRBJ1-2, with D unclear. Germline values: CDR1 ENHRY, CDR2 SYGVKD. The CDR3 contains 14 residues. Trimming shortened V by 2 bases and J by 4 bases, and 11 bases separated the two germline ends. CDR3 nucleotide sequence: TGTGCCATCAGTGAGAGTATGGAGTCCTATGGCTACACCTTC. Translating gives CAISESMESYGYTF.

The chain is built from TRBV29-1 and TRBJ2-1; 7 bases are shared with TRBD1. V shed 8 bases and J 6 bases; nucleotides not matched to a gene: 10. CDR1 and CDR2 (germline): SQVTM, ANQGSEA. The CDR3 extends over 13 amino acids. The CDR3 spells CSTREGAGNEQFF. The CDR3 DNA reads TGCAGCACACGTGAGGGGGCGGGCAATGAGCAGTTCTTC.

This clone was counted only a few times. The CDR3 loop is CASTALSLQGTSTDTQYF. The CDR3 region has the DNA TGTGCCAGCACCGCCCTGTCTTTACAAGGGACTAGCACAGATACGCAGTATTTT. The chain is built from TRBV2 and TRBJ2-3; TRBD2 is a possible D gene (6 bases). The CDR3 is 18 residues long. The germline gives CDR1 SNHLY, CDR2 FYNNEI. The V and J ends lost 7 bases and 0 bases respectively, with 23 bases between them.

This clone showed up just once. Other nucleotide sequences in the sample specify the same CDR3. This rearrangement joins TRBV29-1 to TRBJ2-7, with 8 bases lining up with TRBD1. This CDR3 spans 12 amino acids. Unmatched junction bases numbered 6, after V lost 6 bases and J lost 5 bases. Germline lookup yields CDR1 SQVTM and CDR2 ANQGSEA. The CDR3 loop is CSVVPGGHEQYF. The CDR3 nucleotides read TGCAGCGTCGTACCAGGGGGCCACGAGCAGTACTTC.

Only a few counts were recorded for this clone. The V gene is TRBV13, the J gene TRBJ2-6; maybe TRBD2 (5 bases). Germline assignment: CDR1 PRHDT and CDR2 FYEKMQ (reference sequence). The CDR3 contains 14 residues. Trimming stripped 5 bases from V and 0 bases from J, with 5 bases between. In DNA form, the CDR3 reads TGTGCCAGCAGCGAGGGCTCTGGGGCCAACGTCCTGACTTTC. Protein sequence: CASSEGSGANVLTF.

The chain is built from TRBV29-1 and TRBJ2-5, with D possibly being TRBD1 (6 bases). The V end was cut by 3 bases, the J end by 1 base, with 12 bases between. CDR3 length: 14 amino acids. The germline V gene encodes CDR1 SQVTM and CDR2 ANQGSEA. The CDR3 region has the DNA TGCAGCGTTGATCCCCAGGGGCTCCAAGAGACCCAGTACTTC. Its protein is CSVDPQGLQETQYF.